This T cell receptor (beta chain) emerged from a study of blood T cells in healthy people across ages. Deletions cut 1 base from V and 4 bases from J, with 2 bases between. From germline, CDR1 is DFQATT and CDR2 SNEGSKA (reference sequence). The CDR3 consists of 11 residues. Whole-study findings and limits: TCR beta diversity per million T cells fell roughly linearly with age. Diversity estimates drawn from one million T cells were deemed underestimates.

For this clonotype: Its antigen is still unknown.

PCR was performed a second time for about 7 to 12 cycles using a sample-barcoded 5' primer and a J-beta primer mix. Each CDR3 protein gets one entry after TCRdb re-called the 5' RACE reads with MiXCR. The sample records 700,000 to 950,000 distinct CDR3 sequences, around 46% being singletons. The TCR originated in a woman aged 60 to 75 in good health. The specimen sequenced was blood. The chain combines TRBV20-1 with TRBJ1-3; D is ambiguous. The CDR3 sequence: CSARAGNTIYF. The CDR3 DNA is TGCAGTGCTAGAGCCGGAAACACCATATATTTT.